One and the same sample provided the 10 T cell receptor beta chains below, sequenced in a study of cytomegalovirus exposure and HLA in healthy donors. With 60 Vbeta and 13 Jbeta primers, the PCR was carried out. Sequenced by immunoSEQ multiplex PCR; TCRdb stores in-frame clones only, minus some. Here the sample spans 100,000 to 150,000 clones, more than 70% being singletons. Material for sequencing was PBMCs. All receptors derive from a man younger than 40 in good health and CMV-seronegative.

J is TRBJ2-5 and V is TRBV2, with D possibly TRBD1 on 5 matching bases. Trimming took off 10 bases at V and 4 bases at J, with 16 bases between the two ends. Germline assignment: CDR1 SNHLY and CDR2 FYNNEI. The CDR3 runs 13 residues. The CDR3 sequence: CATTELRGETQYF. The CDR3 nucleotides read TGTGCCACCACGGAACTTAGGGGAGAGACCCAGTACTTC. Using reference TRBV2 and TRBJ2-5 for the parts outside the CDR3, the full variable domain is EPEVTQTPSHQVTQMGQEVILRCVPISNHLYFYWYRQILGQKVEFLVSFYNNEISEKSEIFDDQFSVERPDGSNFTLKIRSTKLEDSAMYFCATTELRGETQYFGPGTRLLVL.

This clone was found a few times. The rearrangement links TRBV9 to TRBJ1-1; D is uncertain. The CDR3 length is 13 residues. Germline CDR1 reads SGDLS; CDR2 reads YYNGEE. V gave up 2 bases and J gave up 2 bases, with 7 bases separating them. CDR3 nucleotide sequence: TGTGCCAGCAGCGTGATGGCCAACACTGAAGCTTTCTTT. Its protein product is CASSVMANTEAFF. The full variable domain, rest sourced from reference TRBV9 and TRBJ1-1, is DSGVTQTPKHLITATGQRVTLRCSPRSGDLSVYWYQQSLDQGLQFLIQYYNGEERAKGNILERFSAQQFPDLHSELNLSSLELGDSALYFCASSVMANTEAFFGQGTRLTVV.

V usage is TRBV6-1 and J usage is TRBJ1-5; D is perhaps TRBD1 (6 bases). The CDR3 loop spans 13 amino acids. The V and J ends lost 5 bases and 6 bases respectively, with 11 bases between them. CDR1 is MNHNS and CDR2 is SASEGT in the germline V gene. The CDR3 bases are TGTGCCAGCAGTAGGGGGGGTGGTCAGCCCCAGCATTTT. Translating gives CASSRGGGQPQHF.

This clone showed up just a few times. The rearrangement uses TRBV2 and TRBJ2-2; 10 nucleotides match TRBD1. The V segment lost 6 bases and the J segment 1 base; nucleotides outside the gene matches: 2. This CDR3 has 15 residues. Germline loops: CDR1 SNHLY, CDR2 FYNNEI. The CDR3 DNA is TGTGCCAGCAGACGGGACAGGGGGAACACCGGGGAGCTGTTTTTT. It translates to CASRRDRGNTGELFF.

The chain employs TRBV9 and TRBJ2-1, with D possibly being TRBD2 (6 bases). The germline CDR1 and CDR2 sequences are SGDLS and YYNGEE. The CDR3 covers 15 residues. Trimming left V 2 bases short and J 8 bases short, with 17 bases between. The CDR3 nucleotides read TGTGCCAGCAGCGTGCAGGACTATTCCTCTGATGAGCAGTTCTTC. Amino acid sequence: CASSVQDYSSDEQFF.

The chain is built from TRBV2 and TRBJ2-5, with 7 positions matching TRBD1. The CDR3 is 14 residues long. V was pared by 3 bases and J by 3 bases, with 4 bases of the junction left unmatched. The V gene's germline CDR1 is SNHLY and CDR2 FYNNEI. CDR3 sequence reads: CASSDRDREETQYF. CDR3 bases: TGTGCCAGCAGTGATCGGGACAGAGAAGAGACCCAGTACTTC.

The chain has TRBV11-2 and TRBJ2-7; no firm D call. Germline lookup yields CDR1 SGHAT and CDR2 FQNNGV. Trimming cost V 2 bases and J 4 bases, with 9 bases left between them. The CDR3 is made up of 13 amino acids. CDR3 loop: CASSLRRLYEQYF. The CDR3 DNA reads as TGTGCCAGCAGCTTAAGGCGGCTTTACGAGCAGTACTTC.

The chain recombines TRBV2 with TRBJ1-4; tentatively, D is TRBD1 (6 bases). V was trimmed by 7 bases and J by 14 bases, leaving 17 bases between them. Germline V gene sequence: CDR1 SNHLY, CDR2 FYNNEI. The CDR3 loop spans 12 amino acids. The CDR3 coding sequence is TGTGCCAGCACCAAAACAGGGATAAGGCTGTTTTTT. Residues: CASTKTGIRLFF.

Judged by abundance, this clone is medium-sized. The rearrangement joins TRBV11-3 to TRBJ1-1; D unclear. Looked up from germline, CDR1 is SGHNT and CDR2 is YENEEA. V was clipped by 2 bases and J by 3 bases, with 7 bases between them. This CDR3 region has 13 residues. The CDR3, as DNA: TGTGCCAGCAGCTTAAGCATGTACACTGAAGCTTTCTTT. Its protein product is CASSLSMYTEAFF.

V and J are TRBV7-7 and TRBJ2-1; tentative D call: TRBD1 (6 bases). This CDR3 has 13 residues. From germline, CDR1 is SSHAT and CDR2 FNYEAQ (reference sequence). Trimming left V 6 bases short and J 7 bases short, with 13 bases between. CDR3 protein: CASSFNRVNEQFF. CDR3 DNA sequence: TGTGCCAGCAGTTTTAACAGGGTGAATGAGCAGTTCTTC.